Listed here are 25 T cell receptor beta chains from one sample, sequenced in a study of blood T cell repertoires in COVID-19. Assay used: immunoSEQ multiplex PCR; TCRdb lists only in-frame clones, some missing. The table has roughly 300,000 clones, 85% to 90% seen once; the top ten hold about 4%. The material sequenced was PBMCs or T cells enriched from blood (not recorded which). The receptors derive from a man aged 30 to 39 who had recovered from COVID-19.

This chain links TRBV4-1 with TRBJ2-7; the match to TRBD1 covers 10 bases. Germline CDR1 is MGHRA and CDR2 is YSYEKL. V was clipped by 2 bases and J by 2 bases; unmatched bases: 9. This CDR3 is 17 amino acids long. CDR3 region: CASSQQKPGQGPYEQYF. In nucleotides, the CDR3 is TGCGCCAGCAGCCAACAAAAACCGGGACAGGGGCCCTACGAGCAGTACTTC.

This chain connects TRBV19 to TRBJ2-1, with 8 bases aligning to TRBD2. Germline V gene data show CDR1 as LNHDA and CDR2 as SQIVND (reference sequence). The CDR3 has 18 residues. V shed 5 bases and J 3 bases; nucleotides not matched to a gene: 15. As DNA, the CDR3 is TGTGCCAGTAGTGCAGGGTGGGGACGGGAGGGCCTCTACAATGAGCAGTTCTTC. It encodes CASSAGWGREGLYNEQFF.

The chain employs TRBV6-5 and TRBJ2-5; D is perhaps TRBD1 (6 bases). The CDR3 is 14 residues long. The V gene lost 7 bases and the J gene lost 5 bases, with 17 bases spanning the gap. Germline V gives CDR1 MNHEY, CDR2 SVGAGI. The CDR3 loop reads CASIKGGIGETQYF. The DNA for the CDR3 is TGTGCCAGCATTAAAGGGGGAATCGGGGAGACCCAGTACTTC.

The chain combines TRBV29-1 with TRBJ2-1; D not certain. The germline gives CDR1 SQVTM, CDR2 ANQGSEA. The CDR3 consists of 14 residues. V dropped 3 bases and J dropped 0 bases, with 9 bases sitting between them. CDR3 sequence: CSVDSGFSYNEQFF. CDR3 nucleotide sequence: TGCAGCGTTGACTCGGGTTTCTCCTACAATGAGCAGTTCTTC.

The rearrangement links TRBV15 to TRBJ2-2; TRBD2 aligns across 7 bases. Germline CDR1 LNHNV, CDR2 YYDKDF (reference sequence). V shed 8 bases and J 0 bases; nucleotides not matched to a gene: 6. The CDR3 runs 15 residues. CDR3 nucleotide sequence: TGTGCCACCTCCCCACTAGCGCCGAACACCGGGGAGCTGTTTTTT. Translated, it gives CATSPLAPNTGELFF.

The J gene is TRBJ2-1, the V gene TRBV19; D unresolved. The CDR3 runs 14 residues. CDR1 LNHDA and CDR2 SQIVND come from the germline V gene (reference sequence). Trimming took 7 bases from V and 3 from J, leaving 13 bases between them. Here the CDR3 DNA reads TGTGCCAGTATCGGAGTAGGTGACTACAATGAGCAGTTCTTC. Protein product: CASIGVGDYNEQFF.

The chain links TRBV21-1 to TRBJ1-5; the table's D call, TRBD1, has no DNA check behind it. TRBV21-1 constitutes a pseudogene. There are 16 residues in the CDR3. Written as DNA, the CDR3 is TGTGCCAGCAGCTCTTGTGCTGCAGGGGGCTCCGGGCCCCAGCATTTT. Amino acid sequence: CASSSCAAGGSGPQHF.

The chain couples TRBV3-1 (or the pseudogene TRBV3-2) to TRBJ1-1; 9 bases fit TRBD1. In germline, CDR1 is LGHDT, CDR2 YNNKEL (reference sequence). Germline trimming cut 1 base from V and 8 bases from J; bases unmatched to any gene: 5. This CDR3 is 14 amino acids long. CDR3 sequence reads: CASSQVNRGREAFF. The CDR3 region has the DNA TGTGCCAGCAGCCAAGTTAACAGGGGGCGGGAAGCTTTCTTT.

A note on this clone: The junction differs from germline at one of its ends, possibly a read error. This chain uses TRBV7-8 with TRBJ2-5, with a possible D match to TRBD2 (6 bases). Per germline, CDR1 SGHVS and CDR2 FQNEAQ. This CDR3 is 17 amino acids long. The CDR3 here is CASTLERVGTGQETQYF. CDR3 coding DNA: TGTGCCAGCACCTTAGAACGGGTAGGGACTGGGCAAGAGACCCAGTACTTC.

The chain uses TRBV5-1 and TRBJ1-3; D gene uncertain. Germline assignment: CDR1 SGHRS and CDR2 YFSETQ. The CDR3 loop spans 16 amino acids. Trimming removed 2 bases at V and 0 bases at J, with 12 bases between. Here the CDR3 DNA reads TGCGCCAGCAGCTTCTTTAACATCCGCTCTGGAAACACCATATATTTT. It translates to CASSFFNIRSGNTIYF.

The gene calls are TRBV19 and TRBJ2-3, with TRBD1 identical over 7 bases. CDR3 length equals 15 residues. The ends lost 4 bases at V and 0 bases at J; junction bases unmatched: 4. CDR1 and CDR2 from the germline V gene are LNHDA and SQIVND (reference sequence). The CDR3 here is CASSNRDSSTDTQYF. The DNA of the CDR3 is TGTGCCAGTAGTAACCGGGACAGCAGCACAGATACGCAGTATTTT.

The chain uses TRBV24-1 and TRBJ1-5, with unresolved D. V was cut by 4 bases and J by 2 bases, with 14 bases left in between. Germline CDR1 reads KGHDR; CDR2 reads SFDVKD. The CDR3 runs to 16 residues. The CDR3 DNA follows: TGTGCCACCAGTGACTCCCGGTGGGAGGGCAATCAGCCCCAGCATTTT. It encodes CATSDSRWEGNQPQHF.

The table lists this clone with a count of one. CDR3 residues: CASSVYRGLDSYNEQFF. As DNA, the CDR3 is TGCGCCAGCAGTGTCTACAGGGGACTAGACAGTTACAATGAGCAGTTCTTC. The rearrangement uses TRBV10-1 and TRBJ2-1, with a possible D match to TRBD2 (8 bases). The germline gives CDR1 WNHNN, CDR2 SYGVQD (reference sequence). The CDR3 is 17 amino acids. With 4 bases removed from V and 4 bases from J, the gap between germline ends came to 20 bases.

V usage is TRBV4-1 and J usage is TRBJ2-3; maybe TRBD2 (5 bases). Germline V CDR1 and CDR2: MGHRA, YSYEKL. The CDR3 runs 15 residues. The V end was cut by 2 bases, the J end by 6 bases, with 15 bases between. CDR3 in amino acids: CASSQWNKGGDTQYF. DNA for the CDR3: TGCGCCAGCAGCCAATGGAACAAGGGCGGGGATACGCAGTATTTT.

The genes are TRBV6-5 and TRBJ1-1; D not resolved. CDR1 and CDR2 (germline): MNHEY, SVGAGI. V dropped 2 bases and J dropped 4 bases, with 11 bases sitting between them. This CDR3 has 14 residues. The CDR3 region is CASSYTRSGTEAFF. The CDR3 DNA reads as TGTGCCAGCAGTTACACCCGGAGTGGCACTGAAGCTTTCTTT.

The chain couples TRBV12-3 or TRBV12-4 to TRBJ2-3; D uncertain. The CDR3 is made up of 13 amino acids. V shed 7 bases and J shed 1 base, with 9 bases lying between them. CDR3 in DNA: TGTGCCAGCAAAGAACAACGCACAGATACGCAGTATTTT. Protein sequence: CASKEQRTDTQYF.

The chain carries TRBV7-9 and TRBJ1-4; D gene uncertain. This CDR3 is 16 amino acids long. Trimming took off 1 base at V and 5 bases at J, with 14 bases between the two ends. Germline assignment: CDR1 SEHNR and CDR2 FQNEAQ (reference sequence). The CDR3 region is CASSLVALDSNEKLFF. The CDR3 DNA reads TGTGCCAGCAGCTTAGTCGCCCTAGATTCAAATGAAAAACTGTTTTTT.

The chain couples TRBV4-1 to TRBJ1-4; 9 nucleotides match TRBD1. The germline gives CDR1 MGHRA, CDR2 YSYEKL. The V and J ends lost 4 bases and 7 bases, in that order; junction bases with no gene match: 7. This CDR3 region has 15 residues. CDR3 nucleotide sequence: TGCGCCAGCAGCCGGACCGGGACAGGGAGTGAAAAACTGTTTTTT. This codes for CASSRTGTGSEKLFF.

The chain combines TRBV7-9 with TRBJ2-5; no definite D call. CDR1 is SEHNR and CDR2 is FQNEAQ in the germline V gene (reference sequence). V gave up 2 bases and J gave up 3 bases, with 7 bases separating them. The CDR3 contains 13 residues. The CDR3 DNA sequence: TGTGCCAGCAGCTTAAAATTAGAAGAGACCCAGTACTTC. Residues: CASSLKLEETQYF.

The chain carries TRBV6-6 and TRBJ2-7; D might be TRBD1 (5 bases). This CDR3 spans 13 amino acids. The V gene lost 5 bases and the J gene lost 6 bases, with 14 bases spanning the gap. CDR1 and CDR2 (germline): MNHNY, SVGAGI (reference sequence). CDR3 sequence: CASSPLQGGEQYF. CDR3 DNA sequence: TGTGCCAGCAGTCCGCTGCAGGGTGGCGAGCAGTACTTC.

The V gene is TRBV7-9, the J gene TRBJ2-7; weak D call: TRBD2 (7 bases). The V end lost 3 bases, the J end lost 7 bases, and 22 bases lay between the germline ends. The CDR3 length is 16 residues. From germline, CDR1 is SEHNR and CDR2 FQNEAQ (reference sequence). CDR3 sequence: CASSFRGAGRAEEQYF. DNA for the CDR3: TGTGCCAGCAGCTTTCGGGGGGCGGGCAGGGCGGAGGAGCAGTACTTC.

The chain links TRBV11-3 to TRBJ2-7, with D possibly matching TRBD1 (6 bases). V lost 5 bases and J 5 bases, leaving 13 bases between the germline ends. The germline gives CDR1 SGHNT, CDR2 YENEEA. The CDR3 extends over 13 amino acids. The CDR3 sequence: CASSPTGTHEQYF. CDR3 coding DNA: TGTGCCAGCAGCCCTACAGGGACCCACGAGCAGTACTTC.

This chain joins TRBV18 and TRBJ2-1; 9 bases line up with TRBD2. CDR1 and CDR2 from the germline V gene are KGHSH and LQKENI. Losses at the gene ends were 0 bases for V and 8 bases for J; bases not matched to a gene: 20. The CDR3 length is 20 residues. Here the CDR3 reads CASSPPGWVAGVVQDYEQFF. Here the CDR3 DNA reads TGTGCCAGCTCACCACCGGGTTGGGTAGCGGGAGTAGTTCAGGACTATGAGCAGTTCTTC.

The chain links TRBV14 to TRBJ2-7; 8 bases fit TRBD1. V lost 3 bases, J lost 2 bases, and 6 bases stayed unmatched. The CDR3 extends over 15 amino acids. Germline V gene lookup returns CDR1 SGHDN and CDR2 FVKESK. The CDR3 region has the DNA TGTGCCAGCAGCCAGGTTGACAGGGGTGCCTACGAGCAGTACTTC. Protein sequence: CASSQVDRGAYEQYF.

The V call is TRBV6-5, the J call TRBJ2-5; D is possibly TRBD1 (5 bases). The germline V and J ends were trimmed by 10 bases and 3 bases, with 15 bases remaining between them. The CDR3 length is 13 residues. CDR1 MNHEY and CDR2 SVGAGI come from the germline V gene. DNA of the CDR3: TGTGCCACCAACAGGAAGGTCAAAGAGACCCAGTACTTC. This encodes CATNRKVKETQYF.